These 31 T cell receptor beta chains were sequenced from one sample in a study of T cell responses to AZD1222 COVID-19 vaccine listed by TCRdb under 2021. Interpreted using the paper, the time point label stands for: baseline before first vaccination. The library was produced with the immunoSEQ multiplex PCR assay. TCRdb re-hosts the immuneACCESS table, in-frame sequences only. Its copies lack some clones; in the studies checked, an unresolved V gene accounts for under half of them, and the cause for the rest is not known. This sample has some 180,000 clones in its table, and more than 80% of those were observed once. The ten biggest clones cover around 6.4% of the sample. Source: peripheral blood, taken on day 0 of AZD1222 vaccination. The receptor set was obtained from an adult in good health.

V is TRBV4-1 and J is TRBJ1-2; maybe TRBD1 (5 bases). CDR1 and CDR2 (germline): MGHRA, YSYEKL. V shed 1 base and J shed 8 bases, with 17 bases lying between them. The CDR3 has 15 amino acids. The CDR3 coding sequence is TGCGCCAGCAGCCAAGTGGGACTGACTAGGGACGGCTACACCTTC. This translates into CASSQVGLTRDGYTF.

This clone was seen a handful of times. The chain uses TRBV7-6 and TRBJ2-7; D is uncertain. The CDR3 extends over 12 amino acids. The ends were cut back, 5 bases at V and 0 bases at J, with 5 bases in the middle. Germline V CDR1 and CDR2: SGHVS, FNYEAQ. The CDR3: CASSTSSYEQYF. CDR3 nucleotides: TGTGCCAGCAGCACGAGCTCCTACGAGCAGTACTTC.

The chain is built from TRBV28 and TRBJ1-6; 10 bases fit TRBD1. The CDR3 is made up of 16 amino acids. Germline V gene sequence: CDR1 MDHEN, CDR2 SYDVKM. Unmatched junction bases numbered 7, after V lost 5 bases and J lost 6 bases. In nucleotides, the CDR3 is TGTGCCAGCAGTCGACTAGGGACAGGGGTTAATTCACCCCTCCACTTT. It translates to CASSRLGTGVNSPLHF. The variable domain in full, with the rest retrieved from reference TRBV28 and TRBJ1-6, is DVKVTQSSRYLVKRTGEKVFLECVQDMDHENMFWYRQDPGLGLRLIYFSYDVKMKEKGDIPEGYSVSREKKERFSLILESASTNQTSMYLCASSRLGTGVNSPLHFGNGTRLTVT.

The chain links TRBV24-1 to TRBJ2-7; tentatively, D is TRBD1 or TRBD2 (6 bases each). CDR1 and CDR2 (germline): KGHDR, SFDVKD. V lost 5 bases to trimming and J lost 2 bases, with 15 bases between them. The CDR3 runs 15 residues. In nucleotides, the CDR3 is TGTGCCACCAGTGGGGCCAGGGGACTTCCCTACGAGCAGTACTTC. Translating gives CATSGARGLPYEQYF.

The chain joins TRBV21-1 to TRBJ2-7; TRBD1, the D gene given by the table, was not confirmed from the DNA. TRBV21-1 is listed as a pseudogene. CDR3 length equals 13 residues. The CDR3 here is CASSIDRDHEQYF. The DNA for the CDR3 is TGTGCCAGCAGCATAGACAGGGACCACGAGCAGTACTTC.

The V and J genes are TRBV28 and TRBJ1-1, with TRBD1 as a possible D gene (5 bases). The CDR3 has 15 amino acids. Germline loops: CDR1 MDHEN, CDR2 SYDVKM. The germline V and J ends were trimmed by 7 bases and 6 bases, with 21 bases remaining between them. CDR3 coding DNA: TGTGCCAGCACTGGGGGTGGATCCAAAGTGGCTGAAGCTTTCTTT. Its protein is CASTGGGSKVAEAFF.

V and J are TRBV11-3 and TRBJ2-3, with TRBD2 matching over 9 bases. Per the germline V gene, CDR1 is SGHNT and CDR2 is YENEEA. V trimming: 5 bases; J trimming: 2 bases; junction bases outside the gene matches: 8. The CDR3 runs 16 residues. The CDR3 spells CASSPGTSLYTDTQYF. CDR3 in DNA: TGTGCCAGCAGCCCCGGGACTAGCCTATACACAGATACGCAGTATTTT.

The count of this clone is one. V gene TRBV4-2 combines with J gene TRBJ2-1, with D perhaps given as TRBD1 or TRBD2 (5 bases each). Germline CDR1 LGHNA, CDR2 YNFKEQ. There are 15 residues in the CDR3. V was cut by 1 base and J by 3 bases, with 10 bases left in between. CDR3 sequence: CASSQGDEIYNEQFF. CDR3 in DNA: TGTGCCAGCAGCCAAGGGGACGAGATCTACAATGAGCAGTTCTTC.

The chain employs TRBV5-4 and TRBJ1-1; unclear D gene. This CDR3 has 15 amino acids. V lost 3 bases, J lost 8 bases, and 20 bases lay in between. The germline V gene has CDR1 SGHNT and CDR2 YYREEE (reference sequence). The CDR3 region is CASSSHPTGWREAFF. The CDR3, as DNA: TGTGCCAGCAGCTCACACCCCACCGGGTGGAGGGAAGCTTTCTTT.

This chain joins TRBV10-3 and TRBJ1-2, with TRBD1 matching 10 bases. This CDR3 contains 14 residues. V lost 10 bases, J lost 0 bases, and 5 bases stayed unmatched. CDR1 and CDR2 from the germline V gene are ENHRY and SYGVKD. CDR3 DNA: TGTGCCACCAAGGGGACAGGGGCTAACTATGGCTACACCTTC. Encoded protein: CATKGTGANYGYTF.

This chain joins TRBV2 and TRBJ2-3; 11 positions match TRBD1. The germline V gene has CDR1 SNHLY and CDR2 FYNNEI. Trimming cost V 4 bases and J 1 base; bases outside gene matches: 1. The CDR3 covers 15 residues. The CDR3 loop is CASSVDRGRTDTQYF. Written as DNA, the CDR3 is TGTGCCAGCAGTGTGGACAGGGGGCGCACAGATACGCAGTATTTT.

This clone is a singleton in its sample. The chain recombines TRBV18 with TRBJ1-5, with 10 positions matching TRBD1. The CDR3 is 15 amino acids. V dropped 2 bases and J dropped 7; count of bases not matched to a gene: 5. Germline-derived CDR1 and CDR2 are KGHSH and LQKENI. The CDR3 here is CASSPSGQGSQPQHF. CDR3 bases: TGTGCCAGCTCACCATCGGGACAGGGGAGCCAGCCCCAGCATTTT.

This sequence joins TRBV25-1 and TRBJ2-7; TRBD1 agrees at 9 bases. CDR1 MGHDK and CDR2 SYGVNS come from the germline V gene. V lost 8 bases and J lost 0; bases outside the gene matches: 5. The CDR3 totals 14 residues. The CDR3 protein is CASSRQGGSYEQYF. The CDR3 DNA reads as TGTGCCAGCTCAAGACAGGGGGGCTCCTACGAGCAGTACTTC.

CDR3 sequence reads: CASSQGTGGIHEQYF. The CDR3 DNA sequence: TGCGCCAGCAGCCAGGGGACAGGGGGAATCCACGAGCAGTACTTC. The J gene is TRBJ2-7, the V gene TRBV4-1; 11 nucleotides line up with TRBD1. This CDR3 region has 15 residues. Trimming cost V 3 bases and J 5 bases; bases outside gene matches: 6. Germline loops: CDR1 MGHRA, CDR2 YSYEKL.

This chain connects TRBV7-2 to TRBJ2-7; TRBD2 might be the D (5 bases). The CDR3 contains 13 residues. Germline loops: CDR1 SGHTA, CDR2 FQGNSA. V was cut by 5 bases and J by 6 bases, with 14 bases left in between. The CDR3 nucleotides are TGTGCCAGCAGCCCTACACGGCGGGCCGAGCAGTACTTC. The encoded protein is CASSPTRRAEQYF.

This clone was recorded a few times. The chain couples TRBV10-3 to TRBJ1-5; 12 nucleotides match TRBD1. Germline V CDR1 and CDR2: ENHRY, SYGVKD. The CDR3 is made up of 16 amino acids. The ends lost 6 bases at V and 9 bases at J; junction bases unmatched: 12. This CDR3 reads CAISDRDRGLSGPQHF. The DNA for the CDR3 is TGTGCCATCAGCGACCGGGACAGGGGGCTGAGTGGGCCCCAGCATTTT.

The chain uses TRBV29-1 and TRBJ1-5; D gene ambiguous. CDR1 is SQVTM, CDR2 ANQGSEA, per germline. With 4 bases removed from V and 6 bases from J, the gap between germline ends came to 10 bases. The CDR3 has 12 amino acids. CDR3 coding DNA: TGCAGCGTTGCGCTTAACGGTCAGCCCCAGCATTTT. Translation: CSVALNGQPQHF.

The chain joins TRBV28 to TRBJ1-6, with TRBD1 identical over 7 bases. Looked up from germline, CDR1 is MDHEN and CDR2 is SYDVKM. The CDR3 is 15 amino acids. The V segment lost 6 bases and the J segment 4 bases; nucleotides outside the gene matches: 6. The CDR3 DNA reads TGTGCCAGCAGCGAGGGACAGAGATATAATTCACCCCTCCACTTT. Its protein product is CASSEGQRYNSPLHF.

The chain carries TRBV30 and TRBJ1-4, with D perhaps matching TRBD1 (5 bases). The CDR3 length is 14 residues. V lost 3 bases to trimming and J lost 3 bases, with 11 bases between them. Germline lookup yields CDR1 GTSNPN and CDR2 SVGIG (reference sequence). The CDR3 DNA reads TGTGCCTGGAGCCTGGGACCACCTAATGAAAAACTGTTTTTT. It specifies CAWSLGPPNEKLFF.

V is TRBV7-2 and J is TRBJ2-1; D is undetermined. V shed 5 bases and J shed 8 bases, with 10 bases lying between them. Germline V CDR1 and CDR2: SGHTA, FQGNSA. The length of the CDR3 is 12 residues. DNA of the CDR3: TGTGCCAGCAGCACCCGCCGGGATGAGCAGTTCTTC. Its translation is CASSTRRDEQFF.

This clone was seen a single time. The rearrangement uses TRBV3-1 (or the pseudogene TRBV3-2) and TRBJ2-1; the D is unclear. Trimming cost V 2 bases and J 10 bases, with 6 bases left between them. Germline lookup yields CDR1 LGHDT and CDR2 YNNKEL (reference sequence). The CDR3 extends over 11 amino acids. The CDR3 sequence: CASSQLGEQFF. The DNA of the CDR3 is TGTGCCAGCAGCCAACTCGGGGAGCAGTTCTTC.

The CDR3 loop is CASSLAAVKGYTF. CDR3 in DNA: TGTGCCAGCAGCTTAGCGGCAGTGAAGGGCTACACCTTC. The V gene is TRBV11-3, the J gene TRBJ1-2; D is uncertain. Trimming pared 1 base from V and 8 bases from J, leaving 11 bases between. The CDR3 length is 13 residues. Per the germline V gene, CDR1 is SGHNT and CDR2 is YENEEA.

The chain combines TRBV4-1 with TRBJ1-3; D call uncertain. Between the trimmed V and J ends, which lost 0 bases and 8 bases, there was a span of 8 bases. The germline V gene encodes CDR1 MGHRA and CDR2 YSYEKL. The CDR3 length is 13 residues. The CDR3 coding sequence is TGCGCCAGCAGCCAAGAGGGGTGGGACACCATATATTTT. Translated: CASSQEGWDTIYF.

This chain links TRBV2 with TRBJ2-7; 11 nucleotides line up with TRBD2. The germline V gene encodes CDR1 SNHLY and CDR2 FYNNEI. J was trimmed by 3 bases and V by 5 bases; bases with no gene match: 30. There are 23 residues in the CDR3. The CDR3 DNA reads TGTGCCAGCAGTACCTCCGACAGGGGGTCAACTAGCGGGAGCTGGGGGGGAATCTACGAGCAGTACTTC. It encodes CASSTSDRGSTSGSWGGIYEQYF. Supplemented by reference TRBV2 and TRBJ2-7, the full variable domain reads EPEVTQTPSHQVTQMGQEVILRCVPISNHLYFYWYRQILGQKVEFLVSFYNNEISEKSEIFDDQFSVERPDGSNFTLKIRSTKLEDSAMYFCASSTSDRGSTSGSWGGIYEQYFGPGTRLTVT.

The chain joins TRBV14 to TRBJ1-1, with 7 bases fitting TRBD1. J was trimmed by 1 base and V by 4 bases; bases with no gene match: 6. The CDR3 sequence is 15 residues long. Looked up from germline, CDR1 is SGHDN and CDR2 is FVKESK. DNA for the CDR3: TGTGCCAGCAGCCGAACCGGGACAGCGAACACTGAAGCTTTCTTT. This encodes CASSRTGTANTEAFF.

The chain recombines TRBV10-3 with TRBJ1-6; D is unresolved. Germline CDR1 ENHRY, CDR2 SYGVKD. The V gene lost 7 bases and the J gene lost 7 bases, with 11 bases spanning the gap. The CDR3 runs to 13 residues. The CDR3 coding sequence is TGTGCCATCAAGCCGGGTGGGAATTCACCCCTCCACTTT. It specifies CAIKPGGNSPLHF.

The rearrangement uses TRBV6-2 or TRBV6-3 and TRBJ1-5; perhaps TRBD1 as D (5 bases). Germline V gene data show CDR1 as MNHEY and CDR2 as SVGEGT. The CDR3 sequence is 17 residues long. Trimming cost V 6 bases and J 0 bases, with 18 bases left between them. The CDR3 sequence is CASSRQGGALSNQPQHF. The CDR3 DNA reads TGTGCCAGCAGCCGTCAAGGAGGGGCCCTTAGCAATCAGCCCCAGCATTTT.

This rearrangement joins TRBV28 to TRBJ1-2; no definite D call. CDR1 and CDR2 (germline): MDHEN, SYDVKM. V was trimmed by 6 bases and J by 13 bases, leaving 27 bases between them. CDR3 size: 15 residues. CDR3 residues: CASSYDPSAGPPPTF. The CDR3 DNA reads TGTGCCAGCAGCTACGATCCCTCGGCTGGGCCCCCCCCCACCTTC.

This clone was counted between two and nine times. The chain recombines TRBV30 with TRBJ2-2, with D perhaps being TRBD1 or TRBD2 (5 bases each). Trimming pared 0 bases from V and 5 bases from J, leaving 7 bases between. Germline values: CDR1 GTSNPN, CDR2 SVGIG (reference sequence). This CDR3 has 13 residues. The CDR3 DNA sequence: TGTGCCTGGAGTGTAGGGGAGACCGGGGAGCTGTTTTTT. As protein: CAWSVGETGELFF.

V usage is TRBV5-6 and J usage is TRBJ2-6; D is possibly TRBD2 (5 bases). There are 14 residues in the CDR3. Trimming shortened V by 4 bases and J by 4 bases, and 9 bases separated the two germline ends. Germline V gives CDR1 SGHDT, CDR2 YYEEEE. CDR3 loop: CASSPRGGANVLTF. Written as DNA, the CDR3 is TGTGCCAGCAGCCCGCGCGGGGGGGCCAACGTCCTGACTTTC.

This chain connects TRBV5-6 to TRBJ1-6; D is perhaps TRBD1 (5 bases). This CDR3 is built from 19 residues. V gave up 1 base and J gave up 7 bases, with 24 bases separating them. Looked up from germline, CDR1 is SGHDT and CDR2 is YYEEEE. The CDR3 nucleotides are TGTGCCAGCAGCTTGAACGACCGCGGTTGGGGGGTTGGGAATTCACCCCTCCACTTT. Protein product: CASSLNDRGWGVGNSPLHF. The full variable domain, completed using reference TRBV5-6 and TRBJ1-6, is DAGVTQSPTHLIKTRGQQVTLRCSPKSGHDTVSWYQQALGQGPQFIFQYYEEEERQRGNFPDRFSGHQFPNYSSELNVNALLLGDSALYLCASSLNDRGWGVGNSPLHFGNGTRLTVT.